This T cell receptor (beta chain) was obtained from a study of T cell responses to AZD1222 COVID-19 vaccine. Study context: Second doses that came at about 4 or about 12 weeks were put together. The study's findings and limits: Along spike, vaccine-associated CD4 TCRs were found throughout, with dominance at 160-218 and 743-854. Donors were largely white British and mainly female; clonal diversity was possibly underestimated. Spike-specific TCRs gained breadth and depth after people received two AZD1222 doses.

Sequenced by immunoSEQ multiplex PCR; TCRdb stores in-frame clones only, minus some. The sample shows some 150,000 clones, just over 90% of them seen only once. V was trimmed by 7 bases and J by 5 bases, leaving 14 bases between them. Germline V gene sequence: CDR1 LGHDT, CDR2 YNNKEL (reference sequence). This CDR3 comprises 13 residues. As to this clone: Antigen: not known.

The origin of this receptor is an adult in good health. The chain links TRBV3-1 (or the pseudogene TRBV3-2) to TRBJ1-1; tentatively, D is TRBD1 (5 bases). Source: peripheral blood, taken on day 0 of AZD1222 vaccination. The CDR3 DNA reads TGTGCCAGCATGGGGGAAGGGATAACTGAAGCTTTCTTT. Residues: CASMGEGITEAFF.